Listed below are T cell receptor beta chains from one sample, sequenced in a study of T cells in localized non-small cell lung cancer. The method was immunoSEQ multiplex PCR; TCRdb's version includes in-frame clones alone and lacks a portion of them. The table has 20,000 to 25,000 clones, around 87% seen once. The input for sequencing was PBMCs, taken before any cancer treatment. These receptors all come from a man between 40 and 75 years old with stage II squamous cell lung carcinoma. The CDR3 runs from the conserved cysteine through the conserved F or W. A D gene is named only where the DNA matches it firmly. Some rows mark clone size as missing; the rest say once, few, many or name a class of expanded clone.

d_call,clone_size,j_call,cdr3_length,v_call,cdr3_nt,cdr3_aa
.,.,TRBJ2-3,15,TRBV5-1,TGCGCCAGCAGCCCCGGGACACTGGCCACAGATACGCAGTATTTT,CASSPGTLATDTQYF
.,.,TRBJ1-1,11,TRBV30,TGTGCCTGGAGTGTACTGGGGGCGGCTTTCTTT,CAWSVLGAAFF
TRBD1,.,TRBJ2-7,16,TRBV27,TGTGCCAGCAGTCCCTCGGGACAGGGTGTCGTCTACGAGCAGTACTTC,CASSPSGQGVVYEQYF
TRBD2,.,TRBJ2-3,14,TRBV19,TGTGCCAGTAGTAAGGGACTAGCGGAGTATACGCAGTATTTT,CASSKGLAEYTQYF
.,.,TRBJ1-5,16,TRBV7-9,TGTGCCAGCAGCTTAGCCCAGAACGGCCGCAATCAGCCCCAGCATTTT,CASSLAQNGRNQPQHF
TRBD1,.,TRBJ1-2,15,TRBV19,TGTGCCAGTAGTATAGAGAAACAGGGGGCGTATGGCTACACCTTC,CASSIEKQGAYGYTF
TRBD1,.,TRBJ1-4,16,TRBV18,TGTGCCAGCTCACCGCAAATACAGGGGGCTAATGAAAAACTGTTTTTT,CASSPQIQGANEKLFF
TRBD2,few,TRBJ2-5,17,TRBV10-3,TGTGCCATCAGTGACCCCCTACCGAGAGCGGGAGAAGAGACCCAGTACTTC,CAISDPLPRAGEETQYF
.,.,TRBJ2-4,15,TRBV19,TGTGCCAGTCGACAGGACCTCCTAGCCAAAAACATTCAGTACTTC,CASRQDLLAKNIQYF
TRBD1,once,TRBJ1-1,15,TRBV19,TGTGCCAGTCTTCCGGGACAGGGAGTGAACACTGAAGCTTTCTTT,CASLPGQGVNTEAFF
.,.,TRBJ2-5,13,TRBV5-1,TGCGCCAGCAGCGGGAAATTCCAAGAGACCCAGTACTTC,CASSGKFQETQYF
TRBD2,.,TRBJ2-5,18,TRBV12-5,TGTGCTAGTGGTTACCTACGGACTAGCGGGGGGCAAGGAGAGACCCAGTACTTC,CASGYLRTSGGQGETQYF
.,.,TRBJ2-2,16,TRBV11-3,TGTGCCAGCAGCGAGAAGGGCCCCACCATTACCGGGGAGCTGTTTTTT,CASSEKGPTITGELFF
TRBD1,.,TRBJ1-5,15,TRBV19,TGTGCCAGTAGTATAGATCCGGTCAGGGGGCAGCCCCAGCATTTT,CASSIDPVRGQPQHF
.,.,TRBJ1-2,13,TRBV5-5,TGTGCCAGCAGCTTGGCAGCCATCTATGGCTACACCTTC,CASSLAAIYGYTF
.,.,TRBJ1-5,14,TRBV2,TGTGCCAGCAGTGCAGGGAAAGGGCTGCCGCCCCAGCATTTT,CASSAGKGLPPQHF
TRBD1,.,TRBJ2-7,13,TRBV19,TGTGCCAGTCAAGGGACAGGGGCCTACGAGCAGTACTTC,CASQGTGAYEQYF
.,.,TRBJ2-7,15,TRBV5-1,TGCGCCAGCAGCTTGGTAGGGCAGGGGTCCTACGAGCAGTACTTC,CASSLVGQGSYEQYF
.,.,TRBJ1-3,15,TRBV6-6,TGTGCCAGCAGTATATTCTGGGACCGTGGAAACACCATATATTTT,CASSIFWDRGNTIYF
.,.,TRBJ1-2,15,TRBV7-9,TGTGCCAGCAGCCCGAACGAGAGGTTCCACTATGGCTACACCTTC,CASSPNERFHYGYTF
TRBD1,.,TRBJ1-5,13,TRBV30,TGTGCCTGGCGGGCAGGGGGCGATCAGCCCCAGCATTTT,CAWRAGGDQPQHF
TRBD1,.,TRBJ1-1,16,TRBV6-1,TGTGCCAGCAGTGCCTGGACAGGGGGAGGGAGCACTGAAGCTTTCTTT,CASSAWTGGGSTEAFF
TRBD1,.,TRBJ2-6,17,TRBV30,TGTGCCTTCCTGCCCGGGACAGGGTTAGCTGGGGCCAACGTCCTGACTTTC,CAFLPGTGLAGANVLTF
.,.,TRBJ2-3,14,TRBV10-2,TGCGCCAGCAGTGAAGGGTGGAGGGCAGATACGCAGTATTTT,CASSEGWRADTQYF
.,.,TRBJ1-1,15,TRBV15,TGTGCCACCAGCAGAGATAAGGGTCCGAACACTGAAGCTTTCTTT,CATSRDKGPNTEAFF
.,.,TRBJ1-2,14,TRBV15,TGTGCCACCAGCATAGGACGGGGGAGCTATGGCTACACCTTC,CATSIGRGSYGYTF
.,.,TRBJ2-1,13,TRBV6-5,TGTGCCAGCAGTTACTCCCTCCCACCTGAGCAGTTCTTC,CASSYSLPPEQFF
TRBD1,.,TRBJ2-7,21,TRBV5-1,TGCGCCAGCAGAAAAAACCCCGGGACAGGATTCGGCCTTCGACTCTCCTACGAGCAGTACTTC,CASRKNPGTGFGLRLSYEQYF
.,.,TRBJ1-1,14,TRBV5-1,TGCGCCAGCAGCCTCCGTCGGGCGGGAACTGAAGCTTTCTTT,CASSLRRAGTEAFF
.,.,TRBJ2-3,15,TRBV9,TGTGCCAGCAGCGTAGACGGGTCTAGCACAGATACGCAGTATTTT,CASSVDGSSTDTQYF
TRBD1,.,TRBJ1-1,17,TRBV13,TGTGCCAGCAGCCCCCGATCCTTACAGGGGGCGCGCACTGAAGCTTTCTTT,CASSPRSLQGARTEAFF
.,.,TRBJ2-1,13,TRBV30,TGTGCCTGGACCCCAGGGAAGGACAATGAGCAGTTCTTC,CAWTPGKDNEQFF
.,.,TRBJ1-1,15,TRBV7-9,TGTGCCAGCATGGCCCTACCCGCTAGGAACACTGAAGCTTTCTTT,CASMALPARNTEAFF
.,few,TRBJ1-1,13,TRBV19,TGTGCCAGTAGTATCCATCCGAACACTGAAGCTTTCTTT,CASSIHPNTEAFF
TRBD2,.,TRBJ2-2,15,TRBV19,TGTGCCAGTAGTATCTCTAGCGGGACGACCGGGGAGCTGTTTTTT,CASSISSGTTGELFF
TRBD1,.,TRBJ1-1,15,TRBV6-5,TGTGCCAGCAGTTTCCCCGGGACAGGGGGCACTGAAGCTTTCTTT,CASSFPGTGGTEAFF
TRBD2,.,TRBJ2-5,15,TRBV11-3,TGTGCCAGCAGCCCCGGGACTAGCCCGGGATACACCCAGTACTTC,CASSPGTSPGYTQYF
.,.,TRBJ2-3,15,TRBV5-6,TGTGCCAGCACCTTGGGCGGGGCAAGCACAGATACGCAGTATTTT,CASTLGGASTDTQYF
TRBD2,.,TRBJ2-1,15,TRBV7-2,TGTGCCAGCAGCCGTTCACTAGCGGGTAACAATGAGCAGTTCTTC,CASSRSLAGNNEQFF
.,.,TRBJ1-1,13,TRBV19,TGTGCCAGTGGTAATATGGGCGACACTGAAGCTTTCTTT,CASGNMGDTEAFF
.,.,TRBJ2-5,14,TRBV7-2,TGTGCCAGCAGCTTAGTTATCAGCCAAGAGACCCAGTACTTC,CASSLVISQETQYF
.,.,TRBJ2-3,13,TRBV11-3,TGTGCCAGCAGCTTCACAGGGACAGATACGCAGTATTTT,CASSFTGTDTQYF
TRBD2,.,TRBJ2-1,15,TRBV18,TGTGCCAGCGATCTTACCGGGACTAGCTACAATGAGCAGTTCTTC,CASDLTGTSYNEQFF
.,.,TRBJ2-5,14,TRBV30,TGTGCCTGGGCGTGGGGGGGACAGCAAGAGACCCAGTACTTC,CAWAWGGQQETQYF
.,.,TRBJ1-1,15,TRBV7-2,TGTGCCAGCATCCCCGGGACCTGGCAGAATGGGCGAGCTTTCTTT,CASIPGTWQNGRAFF
.,few,TRBJ2-3,11,TRBV5-5,TGTGCCACGGGCCCGTGGGATACGCAGTATTTT,CATGPWDTQYF
TRBD2,once,TRBJ2-1,16,TRBV5-1,TGCGCCAGCAGCTTGGATATTCTAGCGGGATACAATGAGCAGTTCTTC,CASSLDILAGYNEQFF
TRBD1,.,TRBJ2-2,13,TRBV19,TGTGCCAGTACGGCGACAGGGGCAGGGGAGCTGTTTTTT,CASTATGAGELFF